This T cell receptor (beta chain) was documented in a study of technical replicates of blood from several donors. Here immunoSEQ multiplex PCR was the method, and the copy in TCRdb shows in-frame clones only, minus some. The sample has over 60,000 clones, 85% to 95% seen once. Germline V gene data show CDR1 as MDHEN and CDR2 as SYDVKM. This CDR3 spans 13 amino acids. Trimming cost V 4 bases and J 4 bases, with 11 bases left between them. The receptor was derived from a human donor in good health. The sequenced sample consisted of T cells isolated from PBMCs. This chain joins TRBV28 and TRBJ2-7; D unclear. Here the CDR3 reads CASSSLRAYEQYF. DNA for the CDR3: TGTGCCAGCAGTTCCCTACGAGCGTACGAGCAGTACTTC.